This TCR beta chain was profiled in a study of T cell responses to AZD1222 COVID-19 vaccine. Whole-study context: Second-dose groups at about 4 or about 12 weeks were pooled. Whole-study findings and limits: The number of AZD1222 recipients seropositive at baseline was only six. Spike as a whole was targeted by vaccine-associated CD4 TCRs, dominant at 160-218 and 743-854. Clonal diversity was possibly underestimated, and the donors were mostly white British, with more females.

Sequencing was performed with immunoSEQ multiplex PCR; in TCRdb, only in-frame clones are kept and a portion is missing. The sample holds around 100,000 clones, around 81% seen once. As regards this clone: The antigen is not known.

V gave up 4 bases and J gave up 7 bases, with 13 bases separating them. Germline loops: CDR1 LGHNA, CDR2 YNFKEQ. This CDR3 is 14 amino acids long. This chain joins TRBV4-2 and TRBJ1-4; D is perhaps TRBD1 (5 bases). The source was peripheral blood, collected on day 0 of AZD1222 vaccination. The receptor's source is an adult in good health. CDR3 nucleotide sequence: TGTGCCAGCAGCCTTGGGACCGCTATTGAAAAACTGTTTTTT. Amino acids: CASSLGTAIEKLFF.